The following is a TCR beta chain sequence with its context. Antigen: not known. Documented time point: late sampling 161 to 241 days after vaccination in three convalescent patients. Treatment denoted: approximately 11-day PBMC culture with coronavirus spike peptide pools or control peptides (ViraFEST assay). ViraFEST used peptide pools to expand antigen-specific T cells and subsequently sequenced their TCRs. V lost 6 bases, J lost 0 bases, and 12 bases lay in between. The CDR3 sequence is 13 residues long. CDR1 is DFQATT and CDR2 is SNEGSKA in the germline V gene (reference sequence). This record belongs to a study of vaccination and CD4 T cells after COVID-19. At the level of the study: Sampling that followed vaccination took place a median about 71 days after dose two, within a range of 14 to 241. Overlapping spike peptides served as the stimulus for the cells. These peptides came from SARS-CoV-2 and from the common cold coronaviruses HCoV-NL63, HCoV-OC43 and HCoV-229E.

Sequencing of the DNA from cultured CD4+ T cells was carried out with the Oncomine TCR Beta short-read assay. Once CD4+ T cells had been cultured, genomic DNA was extracted from them. TCRdb itself ran the PCR reads through MiXCR, one entry per CDR3 protein. The profile covers about 25,000 distinct CDR3 sequences, with more than 25% appearing a single time and less than 4% taken by the ten largest. The chain combines TRBV20-1 with TRBJ2-7; D is ambiguous. The sequence came from a human donor who had recovered from COVID-19. Sequencing used CD4+ T cells from blood, cultured in vitro, obtained about 7 months after SARS-CoV-2 vaccination. CDR3 loop: CSAQSSSSYEQYF. The CDR3 coding sequence is TGCAGTGCACAATCATCGAGCTCCTACGAGCAGTACTTC.